Listed here is a single TCR beta chain. Its cognate antigen is unknown. cDNA libraries for TCR alpha and TCR beta, carrying sample barcodes and UMIs, came from 5'RACE with constant-segment primers. TCRdb passed the 5' RACE reads through MiXCR, listing each CDR3 protein once. The profile shows about 560,000 distinct CDR3 sequences, around 16% of them singletons. The V gene's germline CDR1 is SGHRS and CDR2 YFSETQ. The CDR3 has 15 residues. J was trimmed by 8 bases and V by 4 bases; bases with no gene match: 10. These data belong to a study of T-cell memory formation after mild COVID-19. Overall study results and limits: The pre-infection memory compartment contained some responding clones, suggesting cross-reactive memory joined. The authors did not confirm SARS-CoV-2 specificity of second-wave clones peaking day 37. Researchers report contracting CD4+ clones mostly in CM and EM, with CD8+ clones in EMRA.

The rearrangement links TRBV5-1 to TRBJ1-2, with 11 bases matching TRBD1. This TCR derives from an adult woman who had mild COVID-19 (a few samples of this study predate the infection). Cell type and time point are not known. Sample: PBMCs or a T cell subset sorted from them (not recorded which). The CDR3 bases are TGCGCCAGCAGCCTCGGACAGGGGGCTTTTGGCGGCTACACCTTC. Translation: CASSLGQGAFGGYTF.